This T cell receptor (beta chain) originates from a study of PD-1 blockade in classical Hodgkin lymphoma. Overall study results and limits: Relative to healthy donors, newly diagnosed patients reportedly had lower baseline TCR diversity, which was reported as lower still in relapsed/refractory patients.

This CDR3 contains 15 residues. With 4 bases removed from V and 5 bases from J, the gap between germline ends came to 16 bases. Looked up from germline, CDR1 is SGHTS and CDR2 is YDEGEE. Worth noting for this clone: Its antigen is as yet unknown.

Every single patient, without exception, relapsed after autologous stem cell transplantation, and brentuximab vedotin exposure varied. The method was immunoSEQ multiplex PCR; TCRdb's version includes in-frame clones alone and lacks a portion of them. The sample yields approximately 99,000 clones, 81% seen once. The sequence was collected from a human donor with classical Hodgkin lymphoma. The chain has TRBV5-8 and TRBJ2-1; D gene uncertain. The specimen comprised peripheral blood mononuclear cells (PBMCs), sampled before the second cycle of nivolumab. The DNA for the CDR3 is TGTGCCAGCAGCCTGGACCCCCCTGGGAACAATGAGCAGTTCTTC. It translates to CASSLDPPGNNEQFF.